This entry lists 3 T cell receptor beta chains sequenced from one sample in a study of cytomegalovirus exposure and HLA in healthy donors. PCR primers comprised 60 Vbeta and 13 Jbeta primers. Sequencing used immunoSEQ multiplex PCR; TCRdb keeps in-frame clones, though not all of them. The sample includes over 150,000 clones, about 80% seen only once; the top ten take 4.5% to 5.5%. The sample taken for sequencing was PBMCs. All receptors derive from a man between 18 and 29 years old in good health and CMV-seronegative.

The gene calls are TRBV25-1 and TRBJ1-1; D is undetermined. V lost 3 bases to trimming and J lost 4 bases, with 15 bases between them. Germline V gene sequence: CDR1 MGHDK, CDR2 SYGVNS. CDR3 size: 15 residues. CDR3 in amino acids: CASSEGFKRGTEAFF. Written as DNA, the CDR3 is TGTGCCAGCAGTGAGGGGTTTAAGCGGGGCACTGAAGCTTTCTTT.

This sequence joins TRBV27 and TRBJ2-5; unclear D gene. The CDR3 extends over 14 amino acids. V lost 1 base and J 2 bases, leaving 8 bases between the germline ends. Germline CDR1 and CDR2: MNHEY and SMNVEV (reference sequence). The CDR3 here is CASSLLGRQETQYF. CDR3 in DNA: TGTGCCAGCAGTTTATTGGGCAGACAAGAGACCCAGTACTTC.

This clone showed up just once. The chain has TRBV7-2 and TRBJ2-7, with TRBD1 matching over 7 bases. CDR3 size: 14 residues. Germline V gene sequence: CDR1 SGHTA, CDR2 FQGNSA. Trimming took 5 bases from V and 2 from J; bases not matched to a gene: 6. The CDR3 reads CASSPAGTAYEQYF. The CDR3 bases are TGTGCCAGCAGCCCGGCCGGGACAGCCTACGAGCAGTACTTC. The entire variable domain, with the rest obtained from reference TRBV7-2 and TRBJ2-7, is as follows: GAGVSQSPSNKVTEKGKDVELRCDPISGHTALYWYRQSLGQGLEFLIYFQGNSAPDKSGLPSDRFSAERTGGSVSTLTIQRTQQEDSAVYLCASSPAGTAYEQYFGPGTRLTVT.